The clone carrying this T cell receptor (beta chain) was seen repeatedly, ten times or more. The antigen is undetermined. The sample comes from a study of regulatory T cells in long-lasting Graves disease. Study at large: More than 5 years of antithyroid drugs with positive TSH receptor antibodies defined persistent Graves' disease. Study outcomes and limitations: Shared public clonotypes totalled fewer than 3,000 in persistent patients, compared with approximately 970 in new patients. The TCR repertoire of persistent Graves' patients was less diverse than that of newly diagnosed ones.

Per the germline V gene, CDR1 is MDHEN and CDR2 is SYDVKM. V shed 4 bases and J shed 1 base, with 10 bases lying between them. The CDR3 runs 14 residues. Time point given: persistent/refractory GD, antithyroid drugs over 5 years with positive TRAb. The authors made the TCR library using RNA they extracted from PBMCs. Construction of the TCR beta libraries employed iRepertoire HTBI primers in conjunction with Arm-PCR of CDR3 regions. MiXCR, run by TCRdb on the multiplex PCR reads, gives a single entry per CDR3 protein. The table includes roughly 450,000 distinct CDR3 sequences, less than 25% detected once.

The gene calls are TRBV28 and TRBJ1-1, with no clear D. The source is a female donor with Graves disease. This sample comprised peripheral blood mononuclear cells (PBMCs), obtained when the disease was refractory, from a patient treated with antithyroid drugs. For the CDR3, the DNA is TGTGCCAGCAGTTCGCTTGGCACGAACACTGAAGCTTTCTTT. The encoded protein is CASSSLGTNTEAFF.